This TCR beta chain was observed in a study of control samples from healthy donors and cancer patients. CDR3 size: 15 residues. Germline-derived CDR1 and CDR2 are SGHRS and YFSETQ. Germline trimming cut 4 bases from V and 9 bases from J; bases unmatched to any gene: 7. Method: immunoSEQ multiplex PCR; TCRdb's copy keeps in-frame clones and lacks some. The table lists 150,000 to 180,000 clones, just under 95% of them singletons. The sequencing sample was made of blood. This rearrangement joins TRBV5-1 to TRBJ2-1; 13 bases agree with TRBD2. This clonotype was sampled from a man aged 35 to 55 in good health. The CDR3 sequence: CASSPGLAGASEQFF. For the CDR3, the DNA is TGCGCCAGCAGCCCCGGACTAGCGGGGGCGAGTGAGCAGTTCTTC.